These T cell receptor beta chains were read from a single sample in a study of blood T cell repertoires in COVID-19. Libraries were prepared by immunoSEQ multiplex PCR; TCRdb keeps only in-frame clonotypes and omits some of them. Of under 80,000 clones listed, roughly 80% are singletons. Sequencing input: peripheral blood. These receptors were obtained from a man in his fifties or sixties with COVID-19, enrolled during active disease. The CDR3 runs from the conserved cysteine through the conserved F or W. Fields, in order: clone size, V gene, D gene, J gene, CDR3 protein, CDR3 DNA. The D gene is left open where the match is weak. Where a row states a size, it is once, few, many or the class of an expanded clone; other rows omit it.

-	TRBV3-1/TRBV3-2	TRBD2	TRBJ2-5	CASSPASGTQETQYF	TGTGCCAGCAGCCCCGCCAGCGGGACGCAAGAGACCCAGTACTTC
once	TRBV1	-	TRBJ2-5	CTSSHRLAGGRETQYF	TGCACCAGCAGCCACCGACTAGCGGGGGGTCGAGAGACCCAGTACTTC
-	TRBV11-3	-	TRBJ2-1	CASSASVGLAAGEQFF	TGTGCCAGCAGCGCCAGTGTTGGACTGGCGGCGGGCGAGCAGTTCTTC
once	TRBV2	-	TRBJ1-6	CASSSEGINSPLHF	TGTGCCAGCAGCTCGGAGGGGATTAATTCACCCCTCCACTTT
-	TRBV5-3	TRBD2	TRBJ2-7	CAGGVPGLEYEQYF	TGTGCCGGAGGAGTTCCGGGACTAGAGTACGAGCAGTACTTC
few	TRBV6-5	TRBD1	TRBJ1-5	CASSYRTGLQPQHF	TGTGCCAGCAGTTACCGGACAGGGCTGCAGCCCCAGCATTTT
-	TRBV3-1/TRBV3-2	TRBD2	TRBJ2-3	CASSPSGGVSTDTQYF	TGTGCCAGCAGCCCTAGCGGGGGGGTTAGCACAGATACGCAGTATTTT
once	TRBV14	-	TRBJ2-1	CASRDVKAANNEQFF	TGTGCCAGCAGAGATGTGAAAGCGGCAAACAATGAGCAGTTCTTC
-	TRBV9	-	TRBJ1-3	CASSVEGAGNTIYF	TGTGCCAGCAGCGTAGAGGGGGCTGGAAACACCATATATTTT
once	TRBV24-1	-	TRBJ2-7	CATSDPRTGEQYF	TGTGCCACCAGTGACCCCCGGACGGGGGAGCAGTACTTC
once	TRBV9	-	TRBJ1-3	CASSVDGGGNPPRNTIYF	TGTGCCAGCAGCGTAGACGGCGGGGGAAACCCCCCCCGGAACACCATATATTTT
many	TRBV4-1	-	TRBJ2-7	CASSRSGSAYEQYF	TGCGCCAGCAGCCGGTCGGGATCGGCCTACGAGCAGTACTTC
few	TRBV28	TRBD2	TRBJ2-7	CASSSIWGGSSYEQYF	TGTGCCAGCAGTAGCATCTGGGGGGGAAGCTCCTACGAGCAGTACTTC
-	TRBV11-2	-	TRBJ2-7	CASGRGRYEQYF	TGTGCCAGCGGTCGGGGGAGGTACGAGCAGTACTTC
-	TRBV20-1	-	TRBJ1-2	CSASGGTSYGYTF	TGCAGTGCTAGTGGGGGGACTAGCTATGGCTACACCTTC
-	TRBV20-1	-	TRBJ2-7	CSVRTGYEQYF	TGCAGTGTACGGACTGGCTACGAGCAGTACTTC
-	TRBV5-6	TRBD1	TRBJ2-1	CASSGTDVYNEQFF	TGTGCCAGCAGCGGGACAGATGTCTACAATGAGCAGTTCTTC
-	TRBV5-1	TRBD2	TRBJ2-7	CASSFEGGPLDEQYF	TGCGCCAGCAGCTTCGAGGGAGGGCCGCTAGACGAGCAGTACTTC
-	TRBV5-1	-	TRBJ2-1	CASSWGPGTFYNEQFF	TGCGCCAGCAGCTGGGGCCCGGGGACTTTCTACAATGAGCAGTTCTTC
once	TRBV7-3	-	TRBJ1-6	CASSSDSYNSPLHF	TGTGCCAGCAGCTCCGACAGTTATAATTCACCCCTCCACTTT
-	TRBV6-6	-	TRBJ2-4	CASSDSEWNIQYF	TGTGCCAGCAGCGACAGTGAATGGAACATTCAGTACTTC
few	TRBV2	-	TRBJ2-2	CASRTGITGELFF	TGTGCCAGCAGAACAGGGATCACCGGGGAGCTGTTTTTT
-	TRBV14	-	TRBJ1-2	CASSQDPGRGGYTF	TGTGCCAGCAGCCAAGATCCAGGGCGGGGCGGCTACACCTTC
-	TRBV28	-	TRBJ1-3	CASSPSGNPSGNTIYF	TGTGCCAGCAGTCCCTCGGGGAACCCCTCTGGAAACACCATATATTTT
once	TRBV5-1	-	TRBJ1-1	CASTHGTNTEAFF	TGCGCCAGCACCCATGGGACTAACACTGAAGCTTTCTTT
few	TRBV6-6	-	TRBJ1-1	CASRAQVNTEAFF	TGTGCCAGCAGAGCTCAGGTGAACACTGAAGCTTTCTTT
-	TRBV30	TRBD1	TRBJ2-3	CAWSVRDSMYF	TGTGCCTGGAGTGTACGGGACAGCATGTATTTT
-	TRBV4-1	-	TRBJ1-3	CASSQGEGVPGNTIYF	TGCGCCAGCAGCCAAGGTGAAGGGGTCCCTGGAAACACCATATATTTT
-	TRBV5-4	TRBD1	TRBJ2-1	CASSPRDRSQFF	TGTGCCAGCAGCCCCCGGGACAGAAGTCAGTTCTTC
-	TRBV5-5	-	TRBJ2-7	CASRADGFSYEQYF	TGTGCCAGCAGAGCGGACGGGTTCTCCTACGAGCAGTACTTC
-	TRBV13	-	TRBJ2-6	CASSLTSRSGANVLTF	TGTGCCAGCAGCTTAACTAGCAGATCTGGGGCCAACGTCCTGACTTTC
-	TRBV5-5	TRBD1	TRBJ1-5	CASSLETGGKQPQHF	TGTGCCAGCAGCTTGGAAACAGGGGGCAAACAGCCCCAGCATTTT
-	TRBV19	TRBD1	TRBJ2-1	CASSTRDRVDSYNEQFF	TGTGCCAGTAGTACCCGGGACAGGGTCGACTCCTACAATGAGCAGTTCTTC
-	TRBV18	-	TRBJ2-6	CASSPPAGANVLTF	TGTGCCAGCTCACCACCGGCCGGGGCCAACGTCCTGACTTTC
-	TRBV19	TRBD1	TRBJ2-1	CASSPRQGHEQFF	TGTGCCAGTAGTCCGCGACAGGGCCATGAGCAGTTCTTC
-	TRBV28	TRBD1	TRBJ2-7	CASRDGQGAREQYF	TGTGCCAGCAGGGACGGACAGGGGGCGAGGGAGCAGTACTTC
-	TRBV5-1	-	TRBJ2-3	CASSLAGGTDTQYF	TGCGCCAGCAGCTTGGCGGGTGGCACAGATACGCAGTATTTT
-	TRBV4-1	-	TRBJ2-7	CASSQESAGGEQYF	TGCGCCAGCAGCCAAGAGTCTGCGGGCGGGGAGCAGTACTTC
-	TRBV5-1	-	TRBJ2-3	CASSLAPQGTDTQYF	TGCGCCAGCAGCTTGGCCCCGCAGGGCACAGATACGCAGTATTTT
-	TRBV5-1	-	TRBJ2-3	CASSFSQQNTDTQYF	TGCGCCAGCAGCTTTTCACAACAGAACACAGATACGCAGTATTTT
many	TRBV19	-	TRBJ2-4	CASTKAGAAAKNIQYF	TGTGCCAGTACCAAAGCCGGAGCGGCGGCCAAAAACATTCAGTACTTC
-	TRBV6-5	TRBD1	TRBJ1-5	CATMGQGRQPQHF	TGTGCCACGATGGGACAGGGTCGCCAGCCCCAGCATTTT
-	TRBV13	-	TRBJ1-2	CASSLRGASVRGYTF	TGTGCCAGCAGCCTACGGGGGGCGTCGGTCCGTGGCTACACCTTC
-	TRBV28	-	TRBJ1-1	CASSPQGEGNTEAFF	TGTGCCAGCTCACCCCAAGGGGAAGGGAACACTGAAGCTTTCTTT
-	TRBV5-6	TRBD1	TRBJ1-1	CASSFRGLNTEAFF	TGTGCCAGCAGCTTCAGGGGGCTGAACACTGAAGCTTTCTTT
-	TRBV4-1	-	TRBJ2-2	CASSQAHLVSTGELFF	TGCGCCAGCAGCCAAGCTCACCTAGTTTCCACCGGGGAGCTGTTTTTT